The rows below give T cell receptor beta chains drawn from one sample of a study of T cells in Graves' hyperthyroidism and ophthalmopathy. TCRdb used MiXCR to reprocess the multiplex PCR reads, holding one entry per CDR3 protein. The sample has about 660,000 distinct CDR3 sequences, less than 45% seen once. The source material was peripheral blood or thyroid tissue (not recorded which). These receptors were collected from an adult man with Graves' disease, either hyperthyroidism or ophthalmopathy (not recorded which). The CDR3 runs from the conserved cysteine through the conserved F or W. The D gene is left open where the match is weak. Rows give clone size only sometimes, using once, few, many, or a class for an expanded clone.

D	J	V	size	CDR3	DNA
TRBD2	TRBJ2-5	TRBV20-1	once	CSARGLAGGWETQYF	TGCAGTGCTAGAGGTCTAGCGGGAGGGTGGGAGACCCAGTACTTC
TRBD1	TRBJ1-5	TRBV12-3/TRBV12-4	-	CASSQGQWDQPQHF	TGTGCCAGCAGTCAGGGACAGTGGGATCAGCCCCAGCATTTT
TRBD1	TRBJ2-7	TRBV19	-	CASSKTRDRVPEQYF	TGTGCCAGTAGTAAGACCCGGGACAGGGTTCCCGAGCAGTACTTC
-	TRBJ1-2	TRBV10-3	once	CAISVDGVYGYTF	TGTGCCATCAGTGTAGACGGAGTGTATGGCTACACCTTC
TRBD1	TRBJ1-2	TRBV6-9	-	CASSYRDRGGYTF	TGTGCCAGCAGTTATAGGGACAGGGGAGGCTACACCTTC
-	TRBJ2-5	TRBV20-1	-	CSARDPTETQYF	TGCAGTGCTAGAGATCCGACAGAGACCCAGTACTTC
TRBD2	TRBJ2-5	TRBV15	-	CATSRDEGGPVTQYF	TGTGCCACCAGCAGAGATGAGGGAGGGCCAGTGACCCAGTACTTC
-	TRBJ2-6	TRBV19	-	CASRVGLLLSGANVLTF	TGTGCCAGCAGAGTTGGCCTCTTACTCTCTGGGGCCAACGTCCTGACTTTC
-	TRBJ1-1	TRBV7-9	few	CASSPSSGFNTEAFF	TGTGCCAGCAGCCCATCCTCAGGGTTTAACACTGAAGCTTTCTTT
-	TRBJ2-7	TRBV5-8	-	CASSSDSRTYEQYF	TGTGCCAGCAGCTCCGACTCAAGAACCTACGAGCAGTACTTC
-	TRBJ1-4	TRBV29-1	-	CSANLDRNEKLFF	TGCAGCGCCAACTTAGACAGGAATGAAAAACTGTTTTTT
-	TRBJ1-4	TRBV6-1	few	CASSEDSSNEKLFF	TGTGCCAGCAGTGAGGACAGTTCGAATGAAAAACTGTTTTTT
-	TRBJ1-1	TRBV10-3	-	CAIGEVGLNTEAFF	TGTGCCATCGGTGAGGTTGGGCTGAACACTGAAGCTTTCTTT
TRBD2	TRBJ2-7	TRBV7-3	-	CASRGGPNEQYF	TGTGCCAGCAGGGGAGGGCCCAACGAGCAGTACTTC
TRBD2	TRBJ2-7	TRBV29-1	-	CSVENSGAPGGEQYF	TGCAGCGTTGAGAACTCGGGGGCGCCGGGGGGGGAGCAGTACTTC
-	TRBJ1-6	TRBV7-6	many	CASGDIGNSPLHF	TGTGCCAGCGGGGACATCGGTAATTCACCCCTCCACTTT
-	TRBJ1-5	TRBV2	few	CASSVKGQPQHF	TGTGCCAGCAGTGTAAAGGGACAGCCCCAGCATTTT
TRBD2	TRBJ2-7	TRBV7-2	-	CASSSRRTSGSYEQYF	TGTGCCAGCAGCTCACGAAGGACTAGCGGTTCCTACGAGCAGTACTTC
-	TRBJ2-7	TRBV25-1	many	CASSDDSSYEQYF	TGTGCCAGCAGTGATGACAGCTCCTACGAGCAGTACTTC
-	TRBJ1-1	TRBV6-1	few	CASRRLSPIEAFF	TGTGCCAGCAGGAGGCTGAGCCCAATTGAAGCTTTCTTT
TRBD1	TRBJ1-1	TRBV7-9	-	CASSPPGGYTEAFF	TGTGCCAGCAGCCCGCCAGGGGGTTACACTGAAGCTTTCTTT
-	TRBJ2-6	TRBV7-8	-	CASSSYMGRANVLTF	TGTGCCAGCAGCTCCTACATGGGACGGGCCAACGTCCTGACTTTC
-	TRBJ2-5	TRBV20-1	few	CSARDPTPRAEETQYF	TGCAGTGCTAGAGACCCCACGCCTAGAGCCGAAGAGACCCAGTACTTC
TRBD2	TRBJ2-7	TRBV2	once	CASSVASGGAAVEQYF	TGTGCCAGCAGTGTGGCTAGCGGGGGGGCCGCCGTCGAGCAGTACTTC
TRBD1	TRBJ1-1	TRBV5-1	few	CASSLESGGDTEAFF	TGCGCCAGCAGCTTGGAATCAGGGGGGGACACTGAAGCTTTCTTT
-	TRBJ1-1	TRBV2	many	CASPPEMNTEAFF	TGTGCCAGCCCTCCCGAGATGAACACTGAAGCTTTCTTT
-	TRBJ1-1	TRBV19	many	CASSIGVAEAFF	TGTGCCAGTAGTATTGGAGTGGCTGAAGCTTTCTTT
-	TRBJ2-7	TRBV7-2	many	CASSLETGTYEQYF	TGTGCCAGCAGCTTAGAGACAGGTACCTACGAGCAGTACTTC
-	TRBJ1-1	TRBV7-9	many	CASSSTMTVNTEAFF	TGTGCCAGCAGCTCTACGATGACCGTGAACACTGAAGCTTTCTTT
-	TRBJ1-3	TRBV5-1	once	CASSLVGRASTGNTIYF	TGCGCCAGCAGCTTGGTTGGCAGGGCCTCGACTGGAAACACCATATATTTT
TRBD1	TRBJ1-2	TRBV24-1	-	CATSDLASGTGNYGYTF	TGTGCCACCAGTGATTTAGCTAGCGGGACAGGAAACTATGGCTACACCTTC
TRBD1	TRBJ2-7	TRBV7-9	-	CASSPRDRVHEQYF	TGTGCCAGCAGCCCCCGGGACAGGGTCCACGAGCAGTACTTC
-	TRBJ1-1	TRBV20-1	-	CSLPPGANTEAFF	TGCAGTCTCCCCCCCGGGGCGAACACTGAAGCTTTCTTT
TRBD1	TRBJ1-2	TRBV2	many	CATVDRVGYTF	TGTGCCACCGTGGACAGGGTTGGCTACACCTTC
-	TRBJ1-2	TRBV19	-	CATRTVTNYGYTF	TGTGCTACCCGGACGGTGACTAACTATGGCTACACCTTC
-	TRBJ2-6	TRBV10-3	-	CASRPGFSGANVLTF	TGTGCCAGCAGGCCAGGCTTCTCTGGGGCCAACGTCCTGACTTTC
TRBD2	TRBJ2-7	TRBV6-5	few	CASSQERERYEQYF	TGTGCCAGCAGTCAGGAGCGGGAACGGTACGAGCAGTACTTC
-	TRBJ1-5	TRBV5-1	-	CASSLWWGDNQPQHF	TGCGCCAGCAGCTTGTGGTGGGGGGACAATCAGCCCCAGCATTTT
TRBD1	TRBJ2-5	TRBV7-6	-	CAISESTGSSNQPQYF	TGTGCCATCAGTGAGTCGACAGGGTCTAGCAATCAGCCCCAGTACTTC
TRBD2	TRBJ2-7	TRBV11-1	once	CASSVAGLAGAYEQYF	TGTGCCAGCAGCGTAGCAGGACTAGCGGGGGCCTACGAGCAGTACTTC
-	TRBJ1-4	TRBV2	-	CASSKNGQSPEKLFF	TGTGCCAGCAGTAAAAACGGACAGAGTCCTGAAAAACTGTTTTTT
-	TRBJ1-1	TRBV19	-	CASSIGQVPNTEAFF	TGTGCCAGTAGTATAGGACAGGTTCCGAACACTGAAGCTTTCTTT
TRBD1	TRBJ2-7	TRBV9	-	CASSATGESYEQYF	TGTGCCAGCAGCGCCACAGGGGAGTCCTACGAGCAGTACTTC
-	TRBJ1-1	TRBV7-9	many	CASSSSRQGRTEAFF	TGTGCCAGCAGCTCTAGCAGGCAGGGGCGCACTGAAGCTTTCTTT
-	TRBJ2-5	TRBV7-9	-	CASSLRGNQETQHF	TGTGCCAGCAGCTTGAGGGGGAATCAAGAGACCCAGCACTTC
-	TRBJ1-3	TRBV5-1	-	CASSSGSQAFGNTIYF	TGCGCCAGCAGCTCGGGCTCACAGGCTTTTGGAAACACCATATATTTT
TRBD1	TRBJ1-6	TRBV10-3	-	CAIRSGQGIPLEDSPLHF	TGTGCCATCAGGTCCGGACAGGGGATTCCCCTAGAAGATTCACCCCTCCACTTT
-	TRBJ2-2	TRBV7-6	many	CASRPGAALNTGELFF	TGTGCCTCAAGACCCGGGGCGGCGCTGAACACCGGGGAGCTGTTTTTT
TRBD1	TRBJ1-6	TRBV29-1	-	CSVGQGKDSPLHF	TGCAGCGTTGGACAGGGGAAAGATTCACCCCTCCACTTT
TRBD1	TRBJ2-1	TRBV12-3/TRBV12-4	-	CASSGQGGYNEQFF	TGTGCCAGCAGCGGACAGGGGGGATACAATGAGCAGTTCTTC
TRBD1	TRBJ1-6	TRBV7-2	few	CASSLGWTGNSPLHF	TGTGCCAGCAGCCTCGGATGGACAGGGAATTCACCCCTCCACTTT
-	TRBJ2-7	TRBV7-9	-	CASRNREGSEQYF	TGTGCCAGCAGGAACAGGGAAGGGTCCGAGCAGTACTTC
-	TRBJ1-4	TRBV5-4	-	CASGIGGTNEKLFF	TGTGCCAGCGGGATTGGGGGGACTAATGAAAAACTGTTTTTT
-	TRBJ2-5	TRBV7-3	-	CASAHSDRGGETQYF	TGTGCCAGCGCCCACTCCGACAGGGGAGGGGAGACCCAGTACTTC
-	TRBJ2-7	TRBV7-9	-	CASSFLEQYF	TGTGCCAGCAGCTTCCTCGAGCAGTACTTC
TRBD1	TRBJ2-5	TRBV20-1	-	CSAREGGQGAKTQYF	TGCAGTGCTAGAGAGGGGGGACAGGGGGCAAAGACCCAGTACTTC
-	TRBJ1-1	TRBV5-6	-	CASSFRQRVAEAFF	TGTGCCAGCAGCTTTCGACAGAGGGTGGCTGAAGCTTTCTTT
-	TRBJ2-2	TRBV29-1	many	CSVVAGHTGELFF	TGCAGCGTTGTGGCAGGGCACACCGGGGAGCTGTTTTTT
-	TRBJ1-5	TRBV20-1	few	CSARDLNNQPQHF	TGCAGTGCTAGAGATCTGAACAATCAGCCCCAGCATTTT